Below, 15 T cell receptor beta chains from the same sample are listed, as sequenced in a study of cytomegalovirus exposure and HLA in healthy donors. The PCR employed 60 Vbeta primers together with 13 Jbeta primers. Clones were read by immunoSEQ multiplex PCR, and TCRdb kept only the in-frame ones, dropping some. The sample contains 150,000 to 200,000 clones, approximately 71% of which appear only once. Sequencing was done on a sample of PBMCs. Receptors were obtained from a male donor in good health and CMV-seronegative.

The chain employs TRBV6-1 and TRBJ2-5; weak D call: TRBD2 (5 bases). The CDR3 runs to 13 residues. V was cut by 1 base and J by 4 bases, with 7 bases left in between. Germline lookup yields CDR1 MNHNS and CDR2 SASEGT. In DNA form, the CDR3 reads TGTGCCAGCAGTGAAGGAGGGCCAGAGACCCAGTACTTC. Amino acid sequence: CASSEGGPETQYF.

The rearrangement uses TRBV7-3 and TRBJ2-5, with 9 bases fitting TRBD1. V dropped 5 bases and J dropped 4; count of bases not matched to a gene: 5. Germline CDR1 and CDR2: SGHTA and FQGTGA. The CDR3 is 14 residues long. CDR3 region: CASSPGQGSETQYF. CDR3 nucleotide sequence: TGTGCCAGCAGCCCCGGACAGGGGTCAGAGACCCAGTACTTC.

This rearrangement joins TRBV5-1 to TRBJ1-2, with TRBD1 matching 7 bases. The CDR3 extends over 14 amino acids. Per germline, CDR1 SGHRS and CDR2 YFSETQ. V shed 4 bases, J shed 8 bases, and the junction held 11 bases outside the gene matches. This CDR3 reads CASSPTDRVGGYTF. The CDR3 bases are TGCGCCAGCAGCCCCACTGACAGGGTTGGAGGCTACACCTTC.

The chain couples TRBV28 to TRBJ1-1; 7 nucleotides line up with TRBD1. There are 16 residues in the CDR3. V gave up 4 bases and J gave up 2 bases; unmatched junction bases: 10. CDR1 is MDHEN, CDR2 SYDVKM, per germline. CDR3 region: CASSSNPRQGNTEAFF. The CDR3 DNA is TGTGCCAGCAGTTCCAATCCTCGACAGGGCAACACTGAAGCTTTCTTT.

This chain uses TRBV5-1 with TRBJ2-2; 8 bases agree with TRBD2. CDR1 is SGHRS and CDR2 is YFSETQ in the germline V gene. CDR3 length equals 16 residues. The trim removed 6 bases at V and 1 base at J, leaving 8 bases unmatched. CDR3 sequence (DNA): TGCGCCAGCAATCTGGGTAGCGGGAAGAACACCGGGGAGCTGTTTTTT. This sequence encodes CASNLGSGKNTGELFF.

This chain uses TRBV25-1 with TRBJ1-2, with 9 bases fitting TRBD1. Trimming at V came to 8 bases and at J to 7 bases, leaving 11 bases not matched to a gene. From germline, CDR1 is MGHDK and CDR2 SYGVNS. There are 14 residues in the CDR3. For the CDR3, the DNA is TGTGCCAGCGGCCGGGACAGGGAGAATGGTGGCTACACCTTC. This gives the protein CASGRDRENGGYTF.

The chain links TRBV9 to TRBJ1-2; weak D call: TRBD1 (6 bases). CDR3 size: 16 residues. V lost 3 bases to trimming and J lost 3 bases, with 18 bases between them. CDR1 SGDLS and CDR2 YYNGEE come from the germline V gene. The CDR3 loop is CASSADSGRYYYGYTF. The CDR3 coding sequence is TGTGCCAGCAGCGCGGACAGTGGTCGGTATTACTATGGCTACACCTTC.

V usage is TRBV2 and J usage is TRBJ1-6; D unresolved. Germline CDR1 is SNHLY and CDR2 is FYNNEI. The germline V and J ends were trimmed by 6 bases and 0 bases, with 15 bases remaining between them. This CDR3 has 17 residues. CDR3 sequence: CASRAGLLSSYNSPLHF. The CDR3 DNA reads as TGTGCCAGCAGGGCTGGACTGTTGAGCTCCTATAATTCACCCCTCCACTTT.

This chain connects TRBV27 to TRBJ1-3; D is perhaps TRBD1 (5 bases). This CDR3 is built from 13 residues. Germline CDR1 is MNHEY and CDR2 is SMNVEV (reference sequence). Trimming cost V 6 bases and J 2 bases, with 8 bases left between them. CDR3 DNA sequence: TGTGCCAGCAGGCAGGGTGCTGGAAACACCATATATTTT. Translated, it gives CASRQGAGNTIYF.

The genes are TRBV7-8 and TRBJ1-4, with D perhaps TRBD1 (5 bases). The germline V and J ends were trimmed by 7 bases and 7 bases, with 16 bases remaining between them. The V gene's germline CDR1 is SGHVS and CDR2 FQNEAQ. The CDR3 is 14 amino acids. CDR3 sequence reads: CASTLGAGSEKLFF. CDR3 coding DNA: TGTGCCAGCACCCTTGGGGCCGGGAGTGAAAAACTGTTTTTT.

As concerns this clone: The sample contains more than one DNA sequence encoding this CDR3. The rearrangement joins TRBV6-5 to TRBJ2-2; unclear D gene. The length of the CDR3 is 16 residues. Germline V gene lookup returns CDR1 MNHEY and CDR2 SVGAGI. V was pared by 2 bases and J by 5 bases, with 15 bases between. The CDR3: CASSYGPRQITGELFF. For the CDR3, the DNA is TGTGCCAGCAGTTACGGGCCGAGACAAATAACCGGGGAGCTGTTTTTT.

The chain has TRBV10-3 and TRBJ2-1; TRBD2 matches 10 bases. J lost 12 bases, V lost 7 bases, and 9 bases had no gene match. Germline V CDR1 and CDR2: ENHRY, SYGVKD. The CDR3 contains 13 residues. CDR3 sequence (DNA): TGTGCCATCATGGGCACTAGCGGGATGGTGCAGTTCTTC. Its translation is CAIMGTSGMVQFF.

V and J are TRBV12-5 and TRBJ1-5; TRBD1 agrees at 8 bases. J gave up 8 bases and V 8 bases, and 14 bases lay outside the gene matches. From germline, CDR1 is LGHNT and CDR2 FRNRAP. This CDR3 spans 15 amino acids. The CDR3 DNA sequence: TGTGCTAGTAGTATGGGACAGGTCGGTTTGGAGCCCCAGCATTTT. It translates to CASSMGQVGLEPQHF.

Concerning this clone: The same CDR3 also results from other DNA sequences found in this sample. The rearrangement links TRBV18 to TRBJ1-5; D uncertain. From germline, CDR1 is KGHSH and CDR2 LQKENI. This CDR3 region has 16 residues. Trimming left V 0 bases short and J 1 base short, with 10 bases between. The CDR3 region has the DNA TGTGCCAGCTCACCACCGGGTGCGGGAAGCAATCAGCCCCAGCATTTT. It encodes CASSPPGAGSNQPQHF.

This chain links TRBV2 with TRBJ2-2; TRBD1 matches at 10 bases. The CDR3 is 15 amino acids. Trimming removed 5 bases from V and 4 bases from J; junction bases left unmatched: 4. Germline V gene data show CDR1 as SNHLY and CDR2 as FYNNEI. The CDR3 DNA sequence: TGTGCCAGCAGTCGGACAGGGGGACTCACCGGGGAGCTGTTTTTT. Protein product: CASSRTGGLTGELFF. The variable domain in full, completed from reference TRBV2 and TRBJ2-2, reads EPEVTQTPSHQVTQMGQEVILRCVPISNHLYFYWYRQILGQKVEFLVSFYNNEISEKSEIFDDQFSVERPDGSNFTLKIRSTKLEDSAMYFCASSRTGGLTGELFFGEGSRLTVL.